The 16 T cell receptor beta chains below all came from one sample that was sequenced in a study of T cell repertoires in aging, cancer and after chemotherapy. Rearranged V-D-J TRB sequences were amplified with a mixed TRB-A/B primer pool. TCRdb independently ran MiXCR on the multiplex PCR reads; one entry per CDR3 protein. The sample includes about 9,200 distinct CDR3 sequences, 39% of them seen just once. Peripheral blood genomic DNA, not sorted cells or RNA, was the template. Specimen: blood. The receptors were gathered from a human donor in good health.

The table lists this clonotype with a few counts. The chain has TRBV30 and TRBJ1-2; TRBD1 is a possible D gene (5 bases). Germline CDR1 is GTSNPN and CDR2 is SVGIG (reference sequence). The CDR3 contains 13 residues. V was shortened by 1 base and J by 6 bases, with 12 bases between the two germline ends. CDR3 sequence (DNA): TGTGCCTGGAGTGAGGCAGGGTTTCATGGCTACACCTTC. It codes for CAWSEAGFHGYTF.

The CDR3 region has the DNA TGTGCCAGCAGTTTAGGCAGAATCTCCTACAATGAGCAGTTCTTC. This gives the protein CASSLGRISYNEQFF. The rearrangement uses TRBV12-3 or TRBV12-4 and TRBJ2-1; no reliable D call. The CDR3 has 15 amino acids. V lost 1 base and J lost 0, with 7 bases in between.

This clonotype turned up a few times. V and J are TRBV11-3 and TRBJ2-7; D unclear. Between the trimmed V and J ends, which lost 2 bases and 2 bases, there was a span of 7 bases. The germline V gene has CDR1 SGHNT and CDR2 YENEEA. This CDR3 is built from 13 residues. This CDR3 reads CASSLILAYEQYF. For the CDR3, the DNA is TGTGCCAGCAGCTTAATCCTAGCCTACGAGCAGTACTTC.

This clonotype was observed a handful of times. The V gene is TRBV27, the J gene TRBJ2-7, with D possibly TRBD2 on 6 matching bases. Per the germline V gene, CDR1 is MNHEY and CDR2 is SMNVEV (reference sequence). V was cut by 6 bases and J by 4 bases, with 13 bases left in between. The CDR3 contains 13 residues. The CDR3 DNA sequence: TGTGCCAGCAGCCCCGGGACTGATTACGAGCAGTACTTC. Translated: CASSPGTDYEQYF.

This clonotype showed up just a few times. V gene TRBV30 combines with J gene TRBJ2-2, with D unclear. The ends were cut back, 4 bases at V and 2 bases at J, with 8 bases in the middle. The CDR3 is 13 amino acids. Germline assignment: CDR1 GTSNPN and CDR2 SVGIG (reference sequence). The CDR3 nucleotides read TGTGCCTGGATCCGGGTCAACACCGGGGAGCTGTTTTTT. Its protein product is CAWIRVNTGELFF.

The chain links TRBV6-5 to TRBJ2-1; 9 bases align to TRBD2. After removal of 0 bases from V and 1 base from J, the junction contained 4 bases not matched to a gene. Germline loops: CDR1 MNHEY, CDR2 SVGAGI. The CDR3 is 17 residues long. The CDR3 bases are TGTGCCAGCAGTTACTCGACGGCGGGGGGGTCCTACAATGAGCAGTTCTTC. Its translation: CASSYSTAGGSYNEQFF.

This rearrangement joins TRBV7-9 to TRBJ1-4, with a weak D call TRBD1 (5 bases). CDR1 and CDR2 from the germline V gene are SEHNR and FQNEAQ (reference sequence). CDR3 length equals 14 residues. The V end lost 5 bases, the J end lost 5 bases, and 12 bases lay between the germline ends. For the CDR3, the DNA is TGTGCCAGCAGCAGAAAGGGGTCCAATGAAAAACTGTTTTTT. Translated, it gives CASSRKGSNEKLFF.

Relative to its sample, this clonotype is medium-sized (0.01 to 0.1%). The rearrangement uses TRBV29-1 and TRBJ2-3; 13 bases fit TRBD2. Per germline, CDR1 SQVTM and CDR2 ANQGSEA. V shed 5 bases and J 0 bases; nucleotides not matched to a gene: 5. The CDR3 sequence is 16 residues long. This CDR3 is CSVLGLAGVSTDTQYF. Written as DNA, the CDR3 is TGCAGCGTTCTAGGACTAGCGGGAGTGAGCACAGATACGCAGTATTTT.

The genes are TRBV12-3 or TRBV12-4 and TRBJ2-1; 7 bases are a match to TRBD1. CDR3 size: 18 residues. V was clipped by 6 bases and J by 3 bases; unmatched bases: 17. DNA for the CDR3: TGTGCCAGCAGGGAGGAGACAGGGTTCTTGGGGGACTACAATGAGCAGTTCTTC. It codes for CASREETGFLGDYNEQFF.

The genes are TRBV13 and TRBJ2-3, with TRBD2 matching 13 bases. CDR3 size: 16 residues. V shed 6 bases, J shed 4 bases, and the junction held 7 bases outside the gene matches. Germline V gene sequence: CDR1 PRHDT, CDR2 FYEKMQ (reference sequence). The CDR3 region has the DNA TGTGCCAGCAGAGACGGACTAGCGGGAGCAGCAGATACGCAGTATTTT. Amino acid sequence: CASRDGLAGAADTQYF.

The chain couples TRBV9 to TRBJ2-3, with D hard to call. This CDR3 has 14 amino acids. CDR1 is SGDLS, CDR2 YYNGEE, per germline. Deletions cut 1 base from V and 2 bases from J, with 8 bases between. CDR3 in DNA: TGTGCCAGCAGCGTATTCGATGACACAGATACGCAGTATTTT. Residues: CASSVFDDTDTQYF.

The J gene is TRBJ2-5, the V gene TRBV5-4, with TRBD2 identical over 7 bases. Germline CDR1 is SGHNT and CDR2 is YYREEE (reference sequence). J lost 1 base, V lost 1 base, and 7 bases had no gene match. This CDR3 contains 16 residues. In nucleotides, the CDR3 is TGTGCCAGCAGCTTGTACGCGGGGGAGCCCCAAGAGACCCAGTACTTC. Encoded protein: CASSLYAGEPQETQYF.

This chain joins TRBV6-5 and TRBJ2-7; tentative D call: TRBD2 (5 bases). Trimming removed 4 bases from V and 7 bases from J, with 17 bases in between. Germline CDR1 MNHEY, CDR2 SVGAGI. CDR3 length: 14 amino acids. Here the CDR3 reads CASSFRGRSGEQYF. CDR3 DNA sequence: TGTGCCAGCAGTTTTCGGGGAAGATCGGGTGAGCAGTACTTC.

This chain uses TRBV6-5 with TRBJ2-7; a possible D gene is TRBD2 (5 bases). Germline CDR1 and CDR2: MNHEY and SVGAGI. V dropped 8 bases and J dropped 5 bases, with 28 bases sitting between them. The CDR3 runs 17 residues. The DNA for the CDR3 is TGTGCCAGCCAGAGGGAAGGTAGCCAAACCACACGCAACGAGCAGTACTTC. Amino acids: CASQREGSQTTRNEQYF.

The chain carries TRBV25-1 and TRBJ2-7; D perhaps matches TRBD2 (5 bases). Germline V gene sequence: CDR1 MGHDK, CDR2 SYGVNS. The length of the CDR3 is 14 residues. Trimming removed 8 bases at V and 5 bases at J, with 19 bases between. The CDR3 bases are TGTGCCAGCGATAACGGGGAACAGATTAACGAGCAGTACTTC. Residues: CASDNGEQINEQYF.

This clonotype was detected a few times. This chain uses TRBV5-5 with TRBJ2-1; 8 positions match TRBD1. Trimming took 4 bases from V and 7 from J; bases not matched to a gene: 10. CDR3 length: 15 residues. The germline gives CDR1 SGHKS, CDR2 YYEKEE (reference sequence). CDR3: CASSLRGQTSNEQFF. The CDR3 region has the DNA TGTGCCAGCAGCCTCAGGGGGCAGACTTCAAATGAGCAGTTCTTC.